Listed below are T cell receptor beta chains from one sample, sequenced in a study of blood T cell repertoires in COVID-19. Profiled with immunoSEQ multiplex PCR; TCRdb holds only in-frame clones, not every one. The repertoire holds around 50,000 clones, with roughly 88% as singletons. The sequencing input was peripheral blood. The receptors here all came from a woman of 80 years or more with acute or convalescent COVID-19. CDR3s leave out the opening cysteine and the closing phenylalanine or tryptophan.

TRBV4-2 ASSTRTGPTEAF
TRBV12-3/TRBV12-4 ASSQTSRGPLH
TRBV5-6 ASSLTGPYTEAF
TRBV3-1/TRBV3-2 ASSQEGWQGGNTIY
TRBV6-5 ASRLGPTDTQY
TRBV30 AWSVLQAGGYT
TRBV7-9 ASRPGTSGSTGELF
TRBV6-5 ASSPTGDYEQY
TRBV14 ASSQNFRDRSYSGANVLT
TRBV3-1/TRBV3-2 ASSLRTAGEGTDTQY
TRBV11-3 ASSSPGLADYEQY
TRBV28 ASRTSTGLEAF
TRBV15 ATSFTGRNSPLH
TRBV11-1 ASSLGQGITGELF
TRBV3-1/TRBV3-2 ASSQGLGGRTDTQY
TRBV13 ASSKDRGSNTIY
TRBV28 ASRGGGGGTDTQY
TRBV12-3/TRBV12-4 ASSPLGLGGYT
TRBV19 ASRQQAYTGELF
TRBV6-1 ASSEGQGGVGQTQY
TRBV28 ASRGTANEKLF
TRBV28 ASSSPGGTTNEKLF
TRBV2 ASSENRQGDTEAF
TRBV5-4 ASTTYKGGYNEQF
TRBV6-1 ASSEWDRVGGYT
TRBV4-1 ASAPLGAGYGYT
TRBV5-4 ASSSTRGTSGNNEQF
TRBV2 ASGGMGQRIYEQY
TRBV18 ASKSGQEETQY
TRBV6-4 ASSDSRQGGTYEQY
TRBV4-2 ASSQGTGRQPQH
TRBV7-3 ASSLSSQSTDTQY
TRBV3-1/TRBV3-2 ASSQRSGEQF
TRBV28 ASSTGLAGGRETQY
TRBV2 ASRLDRVNQPQH
TRBV5-1 ASSPGQGLVNSPLH
TRBV5-6 ASRRGLDSGDEQF
TRBV18 ASSPNRGMNQPQH
TRBV30 ASKSGRGRMLTEAF
TRBV28 ASSLLAGGRGETQY
TRBV5-1 ASSSTGVVGNSPLH
TRBV12-5 ASGLGALTNTEAF
TRBV6-5 ASSSFTSTDTQY
TRBV7-8 ATSRGQETQY
TRBV7-7 ASSTGTSSYNEQF
TRBV2 ASSPSVPNTGELF
TRBV4-2 ASSQDLPSGRGDEQF
TRBV19 ASSIAGVETQY
TRBV5-1 ASSNTPAGSIGYT
TRBV4-2 ASSSRQSPAEKLF
TRBV29-1 SVEKQGDGYT
TRBV2 ASSEGGVYNEQF
TRBV28 ASSGTSRYEQY
TRBV7-2 ASSLNSAGAGPQH
TRBV9 ASSAPGVSYNEQF
TRBV27 ASSQRQVTNTEAF
TRBV6-6 ASWSGRETQY
TRBV6-6 ASSYSMRTGGYGYT
TRBV5-1 ASSPPGQMDTGELF